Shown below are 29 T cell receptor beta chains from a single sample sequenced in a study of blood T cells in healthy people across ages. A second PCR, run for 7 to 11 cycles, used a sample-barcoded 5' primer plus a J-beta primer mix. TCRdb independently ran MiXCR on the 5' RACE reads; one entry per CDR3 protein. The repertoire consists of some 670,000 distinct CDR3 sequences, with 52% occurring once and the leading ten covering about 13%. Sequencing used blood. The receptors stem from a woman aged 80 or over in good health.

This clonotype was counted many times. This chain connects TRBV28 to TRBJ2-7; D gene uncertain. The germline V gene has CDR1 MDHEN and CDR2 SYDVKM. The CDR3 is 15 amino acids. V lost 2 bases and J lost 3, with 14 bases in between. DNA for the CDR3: TGTGCCAGCAGTTTACCCCTAACCTCACGCTACGAGCAGTACTTC. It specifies CASSLPLTSRYEQYF.

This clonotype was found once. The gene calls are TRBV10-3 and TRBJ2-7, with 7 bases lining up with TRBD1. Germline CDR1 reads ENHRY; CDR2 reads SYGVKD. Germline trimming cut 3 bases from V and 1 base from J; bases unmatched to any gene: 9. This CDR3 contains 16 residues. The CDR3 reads CAISDPTGTVSYEQYF. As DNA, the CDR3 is TGTGCCATCAGTGATCCCACCGGGACAGTTTCCTACGAGCAGTACTTC.

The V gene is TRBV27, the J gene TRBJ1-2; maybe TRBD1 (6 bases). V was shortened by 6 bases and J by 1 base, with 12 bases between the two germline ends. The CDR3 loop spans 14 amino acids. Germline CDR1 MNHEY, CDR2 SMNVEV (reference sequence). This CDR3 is CASRSTGNNYGYTF. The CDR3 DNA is TGTGCCAGCAGATCGACAGGAAATAACTATGGCTACACCTTC.

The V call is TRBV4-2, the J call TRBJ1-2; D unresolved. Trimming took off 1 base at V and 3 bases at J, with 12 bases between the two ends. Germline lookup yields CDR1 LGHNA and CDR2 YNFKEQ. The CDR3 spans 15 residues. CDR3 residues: CASSQAAGQDYGYTF. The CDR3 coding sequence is TGTGCCAGCAGCCAAGCAGCGGGTCAGGACTATGGCTACACCTTC.

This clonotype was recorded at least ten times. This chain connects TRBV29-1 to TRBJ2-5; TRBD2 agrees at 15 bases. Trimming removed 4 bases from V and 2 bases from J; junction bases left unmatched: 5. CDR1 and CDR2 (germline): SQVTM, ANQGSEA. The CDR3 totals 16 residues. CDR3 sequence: CSVGGTSGRLQETQYF. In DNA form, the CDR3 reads TGCAGCGTTGGGGGGACTAGCGGGAGGTTACAAGAGACCCAGTACTTC.

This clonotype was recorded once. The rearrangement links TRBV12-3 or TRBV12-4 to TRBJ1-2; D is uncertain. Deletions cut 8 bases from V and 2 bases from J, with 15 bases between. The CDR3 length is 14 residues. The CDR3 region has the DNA TGTGCCAGCGGAAAGGTACGCCAGAACTATGGCTACACCTTC. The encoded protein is CASGKVRQNYGYTF.

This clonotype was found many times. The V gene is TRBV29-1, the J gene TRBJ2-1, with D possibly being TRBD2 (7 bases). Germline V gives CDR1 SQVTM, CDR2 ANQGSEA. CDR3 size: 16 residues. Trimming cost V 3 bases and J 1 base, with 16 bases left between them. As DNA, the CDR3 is TGCAGCGTTGAGAGAGGGAGGGGGAATTCCTACAATGAGCAGTTCTTC. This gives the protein CSVERGRGNSYNEQFF.

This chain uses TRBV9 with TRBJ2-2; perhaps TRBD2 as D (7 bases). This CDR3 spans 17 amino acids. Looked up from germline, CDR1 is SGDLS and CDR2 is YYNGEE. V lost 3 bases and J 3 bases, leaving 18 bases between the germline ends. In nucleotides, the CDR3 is TGTGCCAGCAGCGACTACCTGCAGGGGAGGGACACCGGGGAGCTGTTTTTT. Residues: CASSDYLQGRDTGELFF.

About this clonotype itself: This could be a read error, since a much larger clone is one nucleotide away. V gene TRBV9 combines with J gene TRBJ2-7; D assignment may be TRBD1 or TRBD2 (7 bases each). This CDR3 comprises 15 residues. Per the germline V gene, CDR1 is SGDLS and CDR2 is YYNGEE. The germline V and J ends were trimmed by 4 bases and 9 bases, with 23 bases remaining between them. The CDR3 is CASSFGDSGTTVQYF. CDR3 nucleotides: TGTGCCAGCAGCTTCGGGGACAGTGGGACTACGGTGCAGTACTTC. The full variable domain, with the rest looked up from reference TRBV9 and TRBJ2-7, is DSGVTQTPKHLITATGQRVTLRCSPRSGDLSVYWYQQSLDQGLQFLIQYYNGEERAKGNILERFSAQQFPDLHSELNLSSLELGDSALYFCASSFGDSGTTVQYFGPGTRLTVT.

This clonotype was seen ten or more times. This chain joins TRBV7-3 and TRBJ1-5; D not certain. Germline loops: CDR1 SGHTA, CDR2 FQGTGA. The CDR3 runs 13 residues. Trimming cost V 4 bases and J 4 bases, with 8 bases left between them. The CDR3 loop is CASSYGVNQPQHF. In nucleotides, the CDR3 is TGTGCCAGCAGCTACGGAGTGAATCAGCCCCAGCATTTT.

CDR3 bases: TGTGCCAGCAGCCGGACAGGGCCAGAGAGTGAAGCTTTCTTT. It is translated as CASSRTGPESEAFF. The rearrangement uses TRBV7-9 and TRBJ1-1; 8 bases fit TRBD1. CDR1 is SEHNR, CDR2 FQNEAQ, per germline (reference sequence). CDR3 length equals 14 residues. J was trimmed by 7 bases and V by 5 bases; bases with no gene match: 9.

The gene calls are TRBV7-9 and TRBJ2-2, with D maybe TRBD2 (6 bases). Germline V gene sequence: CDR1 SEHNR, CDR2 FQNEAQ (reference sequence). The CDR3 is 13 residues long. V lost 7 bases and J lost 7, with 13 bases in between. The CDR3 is CASTPGVFGELFF. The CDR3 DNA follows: TGTGCCAGCACCCCGGGGGTTTTCGGGGAGCTGTTTTTT.

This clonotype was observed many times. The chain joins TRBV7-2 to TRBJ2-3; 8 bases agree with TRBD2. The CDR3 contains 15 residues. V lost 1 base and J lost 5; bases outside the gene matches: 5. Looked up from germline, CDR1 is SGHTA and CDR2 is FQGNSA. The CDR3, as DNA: TGTGCCAGCAGCTTAGTCGGGGGGGCCGGAGATACGCAGTATTTT. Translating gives CASSLVGGAGDTQYF.

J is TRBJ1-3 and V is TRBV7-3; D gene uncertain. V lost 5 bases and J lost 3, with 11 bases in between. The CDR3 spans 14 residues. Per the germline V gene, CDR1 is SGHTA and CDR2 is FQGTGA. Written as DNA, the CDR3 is TGTGCCAGCAGCCTGGAGGTGTTTGGAAACACCATATATTTT. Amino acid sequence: CASSLEVFGNTIYF.

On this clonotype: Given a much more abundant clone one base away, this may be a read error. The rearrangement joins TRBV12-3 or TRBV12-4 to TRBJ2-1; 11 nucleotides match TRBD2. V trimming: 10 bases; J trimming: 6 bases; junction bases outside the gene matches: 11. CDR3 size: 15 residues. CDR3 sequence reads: CANSLLAGVFNEQFF. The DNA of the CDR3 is TGTGCCAACAGCCTACTAGCGGGGGTCTTCAATGAGCAGTTCTTC.

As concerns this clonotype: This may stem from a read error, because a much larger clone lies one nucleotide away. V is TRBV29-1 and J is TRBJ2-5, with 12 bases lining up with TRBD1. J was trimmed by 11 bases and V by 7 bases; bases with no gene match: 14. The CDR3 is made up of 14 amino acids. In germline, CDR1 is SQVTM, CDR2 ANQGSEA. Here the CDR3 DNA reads TGCAGCGCAACGGGACAGGGGGCCGTAGATGAGCAGTACTTC. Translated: CSATGQGAVDEQYF.

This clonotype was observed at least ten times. The CDR3 region is CASSLDTNTDTQYF. CDR3 DNA sequence: TGTGCCAGCAGCCTAGACACCAACACAGATACGCAGTATTTT. The J gene is TRBJ2-3, the V gene TRBV7-9; D gene unclear. CDR1 is SEHNR and CDR2 is FQNEAQ in the germline V gene (reference sequence). The CDR3 is 14 residues long. V lost 5 bases and J lost 2, with 11 bases in between.

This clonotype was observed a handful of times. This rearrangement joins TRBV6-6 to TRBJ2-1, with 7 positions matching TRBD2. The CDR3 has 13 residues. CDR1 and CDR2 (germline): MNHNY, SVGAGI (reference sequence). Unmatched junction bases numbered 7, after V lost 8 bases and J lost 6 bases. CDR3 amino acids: CASRTSNGNEQFF. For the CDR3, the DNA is TGTGCCAGCCGGACTAGTAACGGCAATGAGCAGTTCTTC.

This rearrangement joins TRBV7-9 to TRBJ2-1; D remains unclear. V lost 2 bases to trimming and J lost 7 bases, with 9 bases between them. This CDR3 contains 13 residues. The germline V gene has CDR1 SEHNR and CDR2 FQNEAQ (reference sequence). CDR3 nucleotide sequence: TGTGCCAGCAGCTTATGGCAACGGAATGAGCAGTTCTTC. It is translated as CASSLWQRNEQFF.

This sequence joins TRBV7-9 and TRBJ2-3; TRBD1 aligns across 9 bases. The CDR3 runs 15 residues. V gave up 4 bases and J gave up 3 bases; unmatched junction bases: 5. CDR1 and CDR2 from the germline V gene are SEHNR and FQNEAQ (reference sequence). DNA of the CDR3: TGTGCCAGCAGCTCCGGGACAGGGATAACAGATACGCAGTATTTT. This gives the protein CASSSGTGITDTQYF.

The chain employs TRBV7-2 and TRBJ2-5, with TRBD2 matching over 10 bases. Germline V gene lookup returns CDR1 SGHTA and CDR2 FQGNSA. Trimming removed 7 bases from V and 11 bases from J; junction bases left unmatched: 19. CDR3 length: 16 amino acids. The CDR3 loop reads CASIQGGRGLAWEQYF. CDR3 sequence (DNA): TGTGCCAGCATACAGGGTGGCCGGGGACTAGCGTGGGAGCAGTACTTC.

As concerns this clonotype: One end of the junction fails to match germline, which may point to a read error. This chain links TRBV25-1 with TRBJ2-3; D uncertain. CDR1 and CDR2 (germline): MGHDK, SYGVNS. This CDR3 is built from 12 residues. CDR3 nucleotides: TGTACCAGCCCCAGTAGCACAGATACGCAGTATTTT. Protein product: CTSPSSTDTQYF.

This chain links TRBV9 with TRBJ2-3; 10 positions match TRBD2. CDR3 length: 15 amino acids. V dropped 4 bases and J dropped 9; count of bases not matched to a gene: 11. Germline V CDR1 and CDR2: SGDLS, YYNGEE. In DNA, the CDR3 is TGTGCCAGCAGCCTGGATAGGGAGCGGGAGGGGACGCAGTATTTT. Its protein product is CASSLDREREGTQYF.

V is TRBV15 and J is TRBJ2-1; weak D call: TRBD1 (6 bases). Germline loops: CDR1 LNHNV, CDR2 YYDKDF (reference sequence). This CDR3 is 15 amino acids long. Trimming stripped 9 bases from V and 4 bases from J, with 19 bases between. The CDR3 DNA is TGTGCCACTTCCCCCGACAGGCTGACTTACAATGAGCAGTTCTTC. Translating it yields CATSPDRLTYNEQFF.

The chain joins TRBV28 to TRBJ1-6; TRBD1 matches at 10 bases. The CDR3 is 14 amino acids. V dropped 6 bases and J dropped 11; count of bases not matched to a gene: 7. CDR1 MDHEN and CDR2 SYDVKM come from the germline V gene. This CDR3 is CASSSGTGVPPLHF. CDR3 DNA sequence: TGTGCCAGCAGCTCCGGGACAGGGGTCCCACCCCTCCACTTT.

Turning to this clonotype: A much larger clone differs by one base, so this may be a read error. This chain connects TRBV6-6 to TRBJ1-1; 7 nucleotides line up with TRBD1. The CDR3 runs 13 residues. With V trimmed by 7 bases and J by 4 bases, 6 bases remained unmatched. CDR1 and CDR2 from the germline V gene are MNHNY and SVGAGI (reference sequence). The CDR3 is CASTVDRSTEAFF. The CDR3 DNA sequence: TGTGCCAGCACCGTGGACAGGAGCACTGAAGCTTTCTTT.

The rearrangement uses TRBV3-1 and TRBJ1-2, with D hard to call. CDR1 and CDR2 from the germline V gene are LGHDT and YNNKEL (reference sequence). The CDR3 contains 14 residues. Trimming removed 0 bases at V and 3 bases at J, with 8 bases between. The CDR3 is CASSQEGGDYGYTF. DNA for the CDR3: TGTGCCAGCAGCCAAGAGGGCGGCGACTATGGCTACACCTTC. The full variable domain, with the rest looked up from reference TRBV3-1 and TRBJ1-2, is DTAVSQTPKYLVTQMGNDKSIKCEQNLGHDTMYWYKQDSKKFLKIMFSYNNKELIINETVPNRFSPKSPDKAHLNLHINSLELGDSAVYFCASSQEGGDYGYTFGSGTRLTVV.

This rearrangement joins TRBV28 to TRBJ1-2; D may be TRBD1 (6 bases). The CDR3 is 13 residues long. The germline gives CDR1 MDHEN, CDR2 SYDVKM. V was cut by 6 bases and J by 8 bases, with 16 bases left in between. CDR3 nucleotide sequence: TGTGCCAGCAGCTCCAAGGGGGGGGGGGGCTACACCTTC. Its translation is CASSSKGGGGYTF.

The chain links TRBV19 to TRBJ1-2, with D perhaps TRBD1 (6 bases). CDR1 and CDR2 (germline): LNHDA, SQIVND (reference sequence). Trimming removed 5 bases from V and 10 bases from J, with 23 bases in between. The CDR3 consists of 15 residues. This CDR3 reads CASSLTTAGTKDYTF. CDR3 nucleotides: TGTGCCAGTAGTCTTACAACGGCCGGGACAAAGGACTACACCTTC.